The next 29 T cell receptor beta chains were all read from a single sample in a study of monozygotic twins with inflammatory bowel disease. Following a re-call of the 5' RACE reads, TCRdb has one entry per CDR3 protein and lacks DNA. The repertoire shows some 300,000 distinct CDR3 sequences; the top ten hold 5.6%. The source material was blood. The receptors were gathered from a human donor with ulcerative colitis or Crohn's disease, or a healthy co-twin of an affected twin (not recorded which).

This rearrangement joins TRBV12-3 or TRBV12-4 to TRBJ2-4; lacking DNA, the TRBD1 call made by TCRdb goes unchecked. The CDR3 runs 13 residues. CDR3 loop: CASSWDGAGIQYF.

The chain uses TRBV3-1 and TRBJ1-6; TCRdb designates TRBD1, a call that cannot be tested without DNA. CDR1 is LGHDT, CDR2 YNNKEL, per germline (reference sequence). This CDR3 is built from 14 residues. This CDR3 reads CASSRTGSNSPLHF.

The chain has TRBV5-6 and TRBJ1-3; without DNA, the TCRdb call of TRBD1 cannot be checked. CDR3 size: 15 residues. In germline, CDR1 is SGHDT, CDR2 YYEEEE. The CDR3 reads CASIILTGAGNTIYF.

V gene TRBV20-1 combines with J gene TRBJ2-1; no DNA is available, so the TRBD1 call from TCRdb remains unchecked. Germline CDR1 DFQATT, CDR2 SNEGSKA (reference sequence). This CDR3 has 14 amino acids. The CDR3 loop is CSADQQGSYNEQFF.

J is TRBJ1-4 and V is TRBV12-3 or TRBV12-4. The CDR3 sequence is 14 residues long. CDR3 residues: CASSIQSTNEKLFF.

This chain links TRBV15 with TRBJ1-5; TCRdb calls TRBD1, which cannot be checked without DNA. The length of the CDR3 is 17 residues. Germline lookup yields CDR1 LNHNV and CDR2 YYDKDF (reference sequence). The chain's CDR3 is CVTSRETDRGIGQPQHF.

This rearrangement joins TRBV5-4 to TRBJ2-5; TCRdb calls TRBD1, which cannot be checked without DNA. CDR1 is SGHNT, CDR2 YYREEE, per germline (reference sequence). The CDR3 spans 15 residues. CDR3 protein: CASSAVQGRMETQYF.

V is TRBV27 and J is TRBJ2-4; TCRdb reports TRBD1, a call that lacks DNA to check it against. Germline V gives CDR1 MNHEY, CDR2 SMNVEV (reference sequence). The CDR3 contains 16 residues. CDR3 in amino acids: CASSSPQAGAKNIQYF.

This sequence joins TRBV5-1 and TRBJ2-3. Germline assignment: CDR1 SGHRS and CDR2 YFSETQ. The CDR3 totals 16 residues. This CDR3 reads CASSLRTAIGTDTQYF. The variable domain in full, completed from reference TRBV5-1 and TRBJ2-3, reads KAGVTQTPRYLIKTRGQQVTLSCSPISGHRSVSWYQQTPGQGLQFLFEYFSETQRNKGNFPGRFSGRQFSNSRSEMNVSTLELGDSALYLCASSLRTAIGTDTQYFGPGTRLTVL.

The chain links TRBV30 to TRBJ2-7. The CDR3 consists of 11 residues. Germline V gives CDR1 GTSNPN, CDR2 SVGIG (reference sequence). The chain's CDR3 is CAWSSAYEQYF.

The CDR3 loop is CASSPRAGATGELFF. V gene TRBV4-2 combines with J gene TRBJ2-2; without DNA, the TCRdb call of TRBD1 cannot be checked. The CDR3 runs to 15 residues. Germline CDR1 reads LGHNA; CDR2 reads YNFKEQ.

V usage is TRBV9 and J usage is TRBJ2-7. The CDR3 consists of 13 residues. Germline V lookup: CDR1 SGDLS, CDR2 YYNGEE. This CDR3 reads CASSVVAVSEQYF.

V and J are TRBV5-1 and TRBJ2-1; TCRdb proposes TRBD2, but this gene call is untestable without DNA. Germline V lookup: CDR1 SGHRS, CDR2 YFSETQ. The CDR3 spans 14 residues. The CDR3 region is CASSPTSGTHEQFF.

The chain employs TRBV7-2 and TRBJ2-5. The CDR3 is made up of 13 amino acids. Germline V gene data show CDR1 as SGHTA and CDR2 as FQGNSA. CDR3 loop: CASSFSVQETQYF.

The genes are TRBV5-4 and TRBJ2-7. The germline V gene encodes CDR1 SGHNT and CDR2 YYREEE (reference sequence). The CDR3 loop spans 13 amino acids. The CDR3 sequence is CASSLDLHYEQYF.

The gene calls are TRBV12-3 or TRBV12-4 and TRBJ1-1; TCRdb calls TRBD1, which cannot be checked without DNA. This CDR3 contains 14 residues. This chain's CDR3 is CASSIPGAGTEAFF.

The rearrangement joins TRBV5-5 to TRBJ1-6; TCRdb lists TRBD1, though no DNA is available to test this call. The length of the CDR3 is 15 residues. Germline CDR1 is SGHKS and CDR2 is YYEKEE (reference sequence). This CDR3 reads CASSLSTGHNSPLHF.

The chain's CDR3 is CASSRWGDSTEAFF. The rearrangement uses TRBV6-1 and TRBJ1-1; TCRdb reports TRBD1, a call that lacks DNA to check it against. CDR3 length equals 14 residues. Germline CDR1 is MNHNS and CDR2 is SASEGT.

The chain has TRBV29-1 and TRBJ1-4. Germline CDR1 and CDR2: SQVTM and ANQGSEA. This CDR3 has 12 residues. CDR3 sequence reads: CSVAGANEKLFF.

V gene TRBV20-1 combines with J gene TRBJ2-3; the D call from TCRdb, TRBD2, cannot be confirmed without DNA. Germline V gene data show CDR1 as DFQATT and CDR2 as SNEGSKA (reference sequence). The CDR3 runs to 14 residues. CDR3 sequence: CSAEQREGLHTQYF.

The J gene is TRBJ2-5, the V gene TRBV24-1; checking the TCRdb D call of TRBD1 is not possible without DNA. The CDR3 runs to 15 residues. The germline V gene encodes CDR1 KGHDR and CDR2 SFDVKD. CDR3: CATSPGASWEETQYF.

J is TRBJ2-3 and V is TRBV18. The CDR3 runs to 13 residues. Germline V gene lookup returns CDR1 KGHSH and CDR2 LQKENI. The CDR3 sequence: CASSPQTADTQYF.

The rearrangement links TRBV6-6 to TRBJ2-7; TCRdb selects TRBD1, and the lack of DNA leaves this call unchecked. CDR1 MNHNY and CDR2 SVGAGI come from the germline V gene (reference sequence). The CDR3 is 14 amino acids. CDR3 sequence reads: CASSHGRSGYEQYF.

The V gene is TRBV28, the J gene TRBJ1-1. CDR3 size: 14 residues. Germline V gene lookup returns CDR1 MDHEN and CDR2 SYDVKM. The CDR3 reads CASSLTEWGTEAFF.

V is TRBV5-1 and J is TRBJ2-1; the D gene TCRdb calls, TRBD1, cannot be checked with no DNA. The CDR3 contains 15 residues. Germline values: CDR1 SGHRS, CDR2 YFSETQ. CDR3 region: CASSPSGTGGDEQFF.

The rearrangement joins TRBV4-2 to TRBJ2-7. This CDR3 has 13 amino acids. Germline CDR1 and CDR2: LGHNA and YNFKEQ. Here the CDR3 reads CASSQEELKEQYF.

The chain links TRBV19 to TRBJ2-7; TCRdb proposes TRBD2, but this gene call is untestable without DNA. The CDR3 spans 13 residues. In germline, CDR1 is LNHDA, CDR2 SQIVND (reference sequence). The CDR3: CASRISGSYEQYF.

The genes are TRBV5-6 and TRBJ1-5; TCRdb designates TRBD1, a call that cannot be tested without DNA. This CDR3 has 16 residues. Germline V gene sequence: CDR1 SGHDT, CDR2 YYEEEE. The chain's CDR3 is CASSLSHRVGNQPQHF. Together with reference TRBV5-6 and TRBJ1-5, the CDR3 gives the full variable domain: DAGVTQSPTHLIKTRGQQVTLRCSPKSGHDTVSWYQQALGQGPQFIFQYYEEEERQRGNFPDRFSGHQFPNYSSELNVNALLLGDSALYLCASSLSHRVGNQPQHFGDGTRLSIL.

The chain carries TRBV5-5 and TRBJ2-5. Germline values: CDR1 SGHKS, CDR2 YYEKEE (reference sequence). The CDR3 has 15 amino acids. The CDR3 is CASSLASTVEETQYF.